A single sample is the source of the 28 T cell receptor beta chains below, sequenced in a study of tumor-infiltrating lymphocytes in primary liver carcinoma. Using a constant-region primer together with ProtoScript II reverse transcriptase, TCR beta cDNA was made from roughly 540 ng of total RNA. Three nested multiplex PCR rounds of slightly modified ARM-PCR generated TCR beta libraries. TRBV1-TRBV30 forward primers paired with a C-beta reverse primer were used in the first two PCR rounds, which ran around 10 cycles each. One entry per CDR3 protein results from TCRdb running MiXCR on the multiplex PCR reads. The sample contains approximately 80,000 distinct CDR3 sequences, 69% of which appear only once. Scientists recovered RNA and DNA together from approximately 20-30 mg of unsorted bulk tissue. Sequenced sample: tumor-adjacent normal liver tissue. These receptors were obtained from a man aged 35 to 55 with primary liver carcinoma and hepatitis B virus infection.

This sequence joins TRBV11-2 and TRBJ1-6; D unclear. The V end was cut by 3 bases, the J end by 7 bases, with 10 bases between. Germline lookup yields CDR1 SGHAT and CDR2 FQNNGV. This CDR3 has 14 amino acids. The DNA of the CDR3 is TGTGCCAGCAGCTTGAGAATACAAAATTCACCCCTCCACTTT. This gives the protein CASSLRIQNSPLHF.

This clonotype was counted a single time. As the CDR3 is not closed by the conserved phenylalanine or tryptophan, this likely results from a read error. V gene TRBV11-3 combines with J gene TRBJ2-2, with a weak D call TRBD1 (6 bases). Germline assignment: CDR1 SGHNT and CDR2 YENEEA. The CDR3 is made up of 14 amino acids. In DNA, the CDR3 is TGTGCTAGCAGCTTAGGACAGTTCACCGGGGAGCTGTTTTCT. This sequence encodes CASSLGQFTGELFS.

Concerning this clonotype: Compared with germline, one end of the junction differs, possibly owing to a read error. The chain joins TRBV5-4 to TRBJ2-1; 12 nucleotides match TRBD2. The CDR3 loop spans 15 amino acids. Per the germline V gene, CDR1 is SGHNT and CDR2 is YYREEE (reference sequence). CDR3 sequence reads: CDSSTRLAGANEQFF. CDR3 nucleotide sequence: TGTGACAGCAGCACGAGACTAGCGGGAGCCAATGAGCAGTTCTTC.

About this clonotype: Just one base apart from a much larger clone, this may be a read error. This sequence joins TRBV5-1 and TRBJ2-5; 7 bases agree with TRBD1. Germline trimming cut 0 bases from V and 5 bases from J; bases unmatched to any gene: 4. The CDR3 totals 14 residues. In germline, CDR1 is SGHRS, CDR2 YFSETQ. The chain's CDR3 is CASSLEGAEETQYF. DNA of the CDR3: TGCGCCAGCAGCTTGGAGGGGGCCGAGGAGACCCAGTACTTC.

The sample holds one count of this clonotype. Because it lacks the conserved phenylalanine or tryptophan at the end, this CDR3 is likely a read error. The rearrangement joins TRBV25-1 to TRBJ2-7; D gene unclear. V was clipped by 3 bases and J by 0 bases, with 3 bases between them. The CDR3 length is 12 residues. CDR1 and CDR2 from the germline V gene are MGHDK and SYGVNS. The CDR3 loop reads CASSDSSYEQYL. CDR3 DNA sequence: TGTGCCAGCAGTGATAGCTCCTACGAGCAGTACCTC.

There are a few counts of this clonotype. At one end, the junction sequence differs from germline, possibly due to a read error. This rearrangement joins TRBV6-5 to TRBJ2-6, with D possibly being TRBD1 (6 bases). The CDR3 spans 18 residues. Germline V CDR1 and CDR2: MNHEY, SVGAGI. This CDR3 is CASSAKAGTLSGANVLTF. The CDR3 bases are TGTGCTAGCAGTGCGAAGGCCGGGACACTGTCTGGGGCCAACGTCCTGACTTTC.

In regard to this clonotype: An end of the junction differs from the germline gene, which may be a read error. The chain uses TRBV29-1 and TRBJ2-5; D ambiguous. Germline V lookup: CDR1 SQVTM, CDR2 ANQGSEA. The CDR3 sequence is 14 residues long. The CDR3 protein is CSIEFPVAQETQYF. Here the CDR3 DNA reads TGCAGCATTGAATTCCCAGTCGCCCAAGAGACCCAGTACTTC.

This clonotype showed up just once. Since the CDR3 does not end with the conserved phenylalanine or tryptophan, this likely comes from a read error. The rearrangement uses TRBV28 and TRBJ2-7, with 9 nucleotides matching TRBD1. The ends lost 3 bases at V and 9 bases at J; junction bases unmatched: 6. The germline V gene has CDR1 MDHEN and CDR2 SYDVKM. The CDR3 length is 13 residues. The chain's CDR3 is CASSLNRGRGQYL. In DNA, the CDR3 is TGTGCCAGCAGTTTGAACAGGGGGCGCGGGCAGTACTTA.

The rearrangement uses TRBV11-2 and TRBJ1-2, with a possible D match to TRBD1 (5 bases). With 6 bases removed from V and 2 bases from J, the gap between germline ends came to 16 bases. The CDR3 runs 15 residues. CDR1 is SGHAT, CDR2 FQNNGV, per germline. CDR3 residues: CASSLPRQLNYGYTF. CDR3 bases: TGTGCCAGCAGTTTACCAAGACAGTTAAACTATGGCTACACCTTC.

This clonotype was counted ten times or more. V and J are TRBV6-6 and TRBJ2-3; D remains unclear. CDR1 is MNHNY and CDR2 is SVGAGI in the germline V gene (reference sequence). V lost 5 bases, J lost 2 bases, and 11 bases lay in between. This CDR3 comprises 14 residues. The CDR3 DNA reads TGTGCCAGCAGTGCCGGATACCCCACAGATACGCAGTATTTT. Protein product: CASSAGYPTDTQYF.

This clonotype was seen only a few times. The missing conserved phenylalanine or tryptophan at the end of this CDR3 makes a read error likely. The chain joins TRBV7-9 to TRBJ2-5, with TRBD1 matching over 9 bases. Germline V gene lookup returns CDR1 SEHNR and CDR2 FQNEAQ (reference sequence). The CDR3 totals 16 residues. J lost 6 bases, V lost 5 bases, and 13 bases had no gene match. CDR3 sequence: CASSPTGGAVFKTQYL. The CDR3 coding sequence is TGTGCCAGCAGCCCCACAGGGGGCGCGGTTTTCAAGACCCAGTACTTA.

Comment on this clonotype: Mismatch with germline at one junction end may stem from a read error. The chain is built from TRBV6-5 and TRBJ1-6; D not certain. The CDR3 sequence is 14 residues long. The germline CDR1 and CDR2 sequences are MNHEY and SVGAGI. CDR3 sequence reads: CASGTRGHNSPLHF. Here the CDR3 DNA reads TGTGCCAGCGGAACTCGAGGGCATAATTCGCCCCTCCACTTT.

This clonotype was counted between two and nine times. An end of the junction differs from the germline gene, which may be a read error. The chain uses TRBV4-2 and TRBJ2-3; TRBD2 aligns across 8 bases. The CDR3 extends over 16 amino acids. Germline CDR1 is LGHNA and CDR2 is YNFKEQ. The CDR3 nucleotides read TGTGGCAGCAGCCAAGATTTGGGGACTAGGGGCGGTACGCAGTATTTT. Translated, it gives CGSSQDLGTRGGTQYF.

Worth noting for this clonotype: The missing conserved phenylalanine or tryptophan at the end of this CDR3 makes a read error likely. V usage is TRBV12-3 or TRBV12-4 and J usage is TRBJ2-7, with a possible D match to TRBD2 (5 bases). CDR3 length: 14 residues. V was clipped by 5 bases and J by 4 bases, with 15 bases between them. The CDR3 bases are TGTGCCAGCAGTATGGGGAGTGGGTTTTACGAGCAGTACCTC. This translates into CASSMGSGFYEQYL.

The chain couples TRBV5-6 to TRBJ2-7, with D possibly being TRBD1 or TRBD2 (5 bases each). The CDR3 contains 14 residues. Germline V gives CDR1 SGHDT, CDR2 YYEEEE. Trimming cost V 0 bases and J 6 bases, with 13 bases left between them. CDR3 amino acids: CASSLAQRGAEQYF. In DNA, the CDR3 is TGTGCCAGCAGCTTGGCACAAAGGGGAGCCGAGCAGTACTTC.

Concerning this clonotype: This CDR3 is missing its conserved last phenylalanine or tryptophan, likely due to a read error. The rearrangement uses TRBV10-1 and TRBJ2-7, with 9 nucleotides matching TRBD2. CDR1 is WNHNN, CDR2 SYGVQD, per germline (reference sequence). This CDR3 has 16 amino acids. V lost 0 bases and J lost 3; bases outside the gene matches: 6. This CDR3 reads CASSESEREAIYEQYS. DNA for the CDR3: TGCGCCAGCAGTGAGTCGGAGCGGGAGGCTATCTACGAGCAGTACTCC.

Of note for this clonotype: A much more abundant neighbour one base away suggests this may be a read error. The J gene is TRBJ2-3, the V gene TRBV10-2, with 9 bases that match TRBD2. The germline CDR1 and CDR2 sequences are WSHSY and SAAADI. This CDR3 comprises 17 residues. The CDR3 DNA follows: TGCACCAGCAGTGAGTTACAGGGACTAGCTAGCACAGATACGCAGTATTTT. Amino acids: CTSSELQGLASTDTQYF.

This clonotype turned up a few times. The chain links TRBV28 to TRBJ2-2, with D hard to call. Germline V lookup: CDR1 MDHEN, CDR2 SYDVKM. The CDR3 is 12 residues long. Trimming pared 4 bases from V and 10 bases from J, leaving 10 bases between. In nucleotides, the CDR3 is TGTGCCAGCAGTTCCATGCTGGAGGAGCTGTTTTTT. Translation gives CASSSMLEELFF.

The chain uses TRBV11-1 and TRBJ2-7; D tentatively reads TRBD1 or TRBD2 (5 bases each). The CDR3 is made up of 13 amino acids. Germline V lookup: CDR1 SGHAT, CDR2 FQDESV (reference sequence). V was trimmed by 1 base and J by 6 bases, leaving 10 bases between them. CDR3 sequence reads: CASSLDHGAEQYF. The CDR3 nucleotides read TGTGCCAGCAGCTTAGACCACGGGGCCGAGCAGTACTTC.

In this sample, this clonotype turned up many times. The CDR3 reads CSVARGGNTGELFF. CDR3 coding DNA: TGCAGCGTGGCCCGTGGGGGGAACACCGGGGAGCTGTTTTTT. V usage is TRBV29-1 and J usage is TRBJ2-2; tentatively, D is TRBD1 or TRBD2 (5 bases each). The CDR3 loop spans 14 amino acids. V was trimmed by 6 bases and J by 1 base, leaving 12 bases between them. The germline V gene encodes CDR1 SQVTM and CDR2 ANQGSEA.

As to this clonotype: The germline gene is not matched at one end of the junction; a read error may be the cause. CDR3: CASSKAGGLYEQYF. DNA of the CDR3: TGTGCCAGCAGTAAGGCAGGGGGCCTTTACGAACAGTACTTC. The chain joins TRBV12-3 or TRBV12-4 to TRBJ2-7; 8 positions agree with TRBD1. This CDR3 is 14 amino acids long.

Points on this clonotype: This may be a read error: a much more frequent sequence differs by one nucleotide. The CDR3 bases are TGTGCCAGCAGCCTTCCGGGACTAGACTTTTCTGGGGCCAACGCCCTGACTTTC. This encodes CASSLPGLDFSGANALTF. This chain links TRBV7-8 with TRBJ2-6; the match to TRBD2 covers 8 bases. CDR3 length: 18 amino acids. Germline CDR1 is SGHVS and CDR2 is FQNEAQ.

This clonotype was recorded only once. A much larger clonotype is one base distant, so this may be a read error. The chain couples TRBV4-3 to TRBJ2-2; the D is unclear. CDR3 length: 15 amino acids. Germline V gene sequence: CDR1 LGHNA, CDR2 YSLEER. Trimming pared 2 bases from V and 1 base from J, leaving 8 bases between. In DNA form, the CDR3 reads TGCGCCAGCAGCCAATATATAGAGAACACCGGGGAGCTGTTTTTT. Residues: CASSQYIENTGELFF.

About this clonotype: Given the absence of the conserved phenylalanine or tryptophan at the CDR3 end, a read error is likely. The gene calls are TRBV5-1 and TRBJ1-1; D gene uncertain. Germline loops: CDR1 SGHRS, CDR2 YFSETQ. V was cut by 1 base and J by 0 bases, with 4 bases left in between. This CDR3 is 13 amino acids long. The chain's CDR3 is CASSLWVNTEAFS. CDR3 DNA: TGCGCCAGCAGCTTGTGGGTGAACACTGAAGCTTTCTCT.

This clonotype was seen at least ten times. The chain couples TRBV30 to TRBJ1-4, with 7 nucleotides matching TRBD1. From germline, CDR1 is GTSNPN and CDR2 SVGIG (reference sequence). V shed 3 bases, J shed 8 bases, and the junction held 9 bases outside the gene matches. The CDR3 loop spans 14 amino acids. The DNA for the CDR3 is TGTGCCTGGAGCACGGGCCAGGGGGACGAAAAACTGTTTTTT. Amino acid sequence: CAWSTGQGDEKLFF.

This clonotype was counted a few times. A read error may produce the germline difference seen at one junction end. The chain uses TRBV6-6 and TRBJ2-5; tentatively, D is TRBD2 (5 bases). CDR1 and CDR2 (germline): MNHNY, SVGAGI (reference sequence). The CDR3 has 13 amino acids. CDR3 residues: CASSHRDQETQYF. The CDR3 DNA sequence: TGCGCCAGCAGTCACCGGGATCAAGAGACCCAGTACTTC.

As to this clonotype: It may be a read error: a sequence one base away is much more abundant. The V gene is TRBV29-1, the J gene TRBJ1-5; no reliable D call. The CDR3 is 13 amino acids. Looked up from germline, CDR1 is SQVTM and CDR2 is ANQGSEA. The CDR3 loop reads CGVVGEINQPQHF. The CDR3 region has the DNA TGCGGCGTTGTCGGAGAGATCAATCAGCCCCAGCATTTT.

Comments on this clonotype: The conserved phenylalanine or tryptophan normally closing the CDR3 is absent here, so this likely arose from a read error. J is TRBJ2-3 and V is TRBV11-2; no definite D call. Germline V CDR1 and CDR2: SGHAT, FQNNGV. With 9 bases removed from V and 0 bases from J, the gap between germline ends came to 16 bases. CDR3 size: 15 residues. The chain's CDR3 is CASSLEYQSTDTQYL. The CDR3 DNA follows: TGTGCCAGTAGCCTCGAATACCAAAGCACAGATACGCAGTATTTG.